The clone carrying this TCR beta chain has more than one count but fewer than ten. The antigen is not known. One entry per CDR3 protein, called by TCRdb with MiXCR from the RT-PCR reads. Among roughly 650,000 distinct CDR3 sequences listed, 14% were seen once. CDR1 is DFQATT, CDR2 SNEGSKA, per germline (reference sequence). Trimming removed 5 bases from V and 6 bases from J; junction bases left unmatched: 13. The CDR3 is 15 amino acids. This sample stems from a study of response to subunit inactivated influenza vaccine. Study-wide results and limits: New T cells are recruited in small numbers by each seasonal influenza vaccination, according to the authors' suggestion.

The chain combines TRBV20-1 with TRBJ2-1; 7 bases line up with TRBD2. The specimen was PBMCs from blood, collected 14 days before vaccination. The sequence came from a middle-aged man who received an inactivated influenza vaccine. The CDR3: CSAAGLLALGNEQFF. The CDR3 nucleotides are TGCAGTGCTGCAGGATTACTAGCGCTAGGCAATGAGCAGTTCTTC.